This T cell receptor (beta chain) was sequenced in a study of shared clonotypes between healthy human individuals. Note on this clone: Antigen: not known.

Study-wide results and caveats: Few donors restricted represented genetic and exposure-history diversity. Generation probabilities were higher for clonotypes shared across all four sorted-subset donors than for unshared ones. Sharing across four donors was highest in naive CD4 (around 5%) and lowest in memory CD8 (around 0.4%).

The J segment lost 1 base and the V segment lost 4 bases, leaving 9 bases of the junction unmatched. CDR1 is SQVTM and CDR2 is ANQGSEA in the germline V gene. The CDR3 covers 15 residues. Generated by immunoSEQ multiplex PCR, the TCRdb table keeps only in-frame clones and is missing some. The sample contains over a million clones, 95% to 99% of which appear only once. The chain carries TRBV29-1 and TRBJ2-5; 7 bases fit TRBD2. Sequenced: naive CD4+ T cells sorted from blood. Subset defined: CD45RA+ positively selected. The TCR was taken from a man aged 30-40 years in good health. In DNA form, the CDR3 reads TGCAGCGTTGCTTGGATTGGGGGGGGCCAAGAGACCCAGTACTTC. Encoded protein: CSVAWIGGGQETQYF.